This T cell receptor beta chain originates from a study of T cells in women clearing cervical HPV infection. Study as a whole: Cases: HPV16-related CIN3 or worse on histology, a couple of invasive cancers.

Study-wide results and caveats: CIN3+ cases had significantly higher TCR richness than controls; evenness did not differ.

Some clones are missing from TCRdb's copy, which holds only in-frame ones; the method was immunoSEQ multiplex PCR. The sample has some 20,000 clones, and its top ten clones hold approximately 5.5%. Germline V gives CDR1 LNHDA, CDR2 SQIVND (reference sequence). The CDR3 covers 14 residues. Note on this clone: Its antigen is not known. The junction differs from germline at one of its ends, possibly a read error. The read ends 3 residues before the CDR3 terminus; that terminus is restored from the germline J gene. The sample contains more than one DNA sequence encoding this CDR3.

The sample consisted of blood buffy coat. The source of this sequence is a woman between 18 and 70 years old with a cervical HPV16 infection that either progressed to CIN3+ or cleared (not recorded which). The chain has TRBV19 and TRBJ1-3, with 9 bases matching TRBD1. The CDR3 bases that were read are TGTGCCAGTTCGGGACAGGGCACTGGAAACACT. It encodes CASSGQGTGNT. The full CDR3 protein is CASSGQGTGNTIYF. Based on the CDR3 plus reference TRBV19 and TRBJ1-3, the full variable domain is DGGITQSPKYLFRKEGQNVTLSCEQNLNHDAMYWYRQDPGQGLRLIYYSQIVNDFQKGDIAEGYSVSREKKESFPLTVTSAQKNPTAFYLCASSGQGTGNTIYFGEGSWLTVV.